Below are 9 T cell receptor beta chains sequenced from a single sample in a study of OX40 agonist ivuxolimab in advanced cancers. Method: immunoSEQ multiplex PCR; TCRdb's copy keeps in-frame clones and lacks some. Of tens of thousands of clones listed, 65% to 85% are singletons. Sample: CD4+ or CD8+ T cells sorted from blood, taken in a trial of the OX40 agonist ivuxolimab. Receptor source: an adult with an advanced solid tumor such as melanoma, head and neck, liver or kidney cancer.

The J gene is TRBJ1-5, the V gene TRBV4-2; the D gene is possibly TRBD1 (6 bases). The CDR3 totals 15 residues. Looked up from germline, CDR1 is LGHNA and CDR2 is YNFKEQ. V dropped 5 bases and J dropped 0 bases, with 11 bases sitting between them. DNA for the CDR3: TGTGCCAGCAGCGTGGGGGGCAATAGCAATCAGCCCCAGCATTTT. Translated: CASSVGGNSNQPQHF.

The rearrangement uses TRBV27 and TRBJ2-2; D uncertain. Per the germline V gene, CDR1 is MNHEY and CDR2 is SMNVEV (reference sequence). V shed 3 bases and J shed 2 bases, with 10 bases lying between them. The CDR3 is 15 residues long. CDR3 in DNA: TGTGCCAGCAGTTTCCGAAGCAGAAACACCGGGGAGCTGTTTTTT. It translates to CASSFRSRNTGELFF.

This CDR3 is CASSSTRGEAYGYTF. The CDR3 nucleotides are TGTGCCAGCAGTTCCACGCGAGGGGAGGCCTATGGCTACACCTTC. This sequence joins TRBV27 and TRBJ1-2, with a possible D match to TRBD1 (5 bases). Trimming took 4 bases from V and 4 from J, leaving 16 bases between them. Germline loops: CDR1 MNHEY, CDR2 SMNVEV (reference sequence). The CDR3 has 15 amino acids.

This clone was observed once. This rearrangement joins TRBV11-3 to TRBJ2-7; D remains unclear. Germline CDR1 reads SGHNT; CDR2 reads YENEEA. This CDR3 has 14 residues. Trimming removed 2 bases at V and 4 bases at J, with 12 bases between. The CDR3 is CASSLTPTTYEQYF. In DNA, the CDR3 is TGTGCCAGCAGCTTAACCCCTACCACGTACGAGCAGTACTTC.

The chain joins TRBV7-6 to TRBJ1-2; 9 bases align to TRBD1. This CDR3 contains 13 residues. Germline V CDR1 and CDR2: SGHVS, FNYEAQ. The junction had 1 base not matched to a gene; V was cut back by 3 bases and J by 5 bases. CDR3 sequence (DNA): TGTGCCAGCAGCTTGGGGACAGGGTATGGCTACACCTTC. Amino acid sequence: CASSLGTGYGYTF.

The chain is built from TRBV2 and TRBJ2-3; 12 bases fit TRBD2. CDR1 SNHLY and CDR2 FYNNEI come from the germline V gene. Trimming took 4 bases from V and 4 from J; bases not matched to a gene: 6. CDR3 length: 16 residues. The DNA for the CDR3 is TGTGCCAGCAGTGGCCTAGCGGGAGGGATGTCAGATACGCAGTATTTT. This gives the protein CASSGLAGGMSDTQYF.

J is TRBJ1-1 and V is TRBV21-1. TRBV21-1 counts as a pseudogene. CDR3 size: 15 residues. The CDR3 DNA is TGTGCCAGCAGCAAACGGAGGGGAGGGAACACTGAAGCTTTCTTT. This sequence encodes CASSKRRGGNTEAFF.

The chain combines TRBV5-1 with TRBJ1-1; D not certain. Trimming removed 0 bases from V and 1 base from J, with 10 bases in between. The CDR3 covers 15 residues. Germline CDR1 SGHRS, CDR2 YFSETQ. The CDR3 region has the DNA TGCGCCAGCAGCTTGGAGGGCAGCGAGAACACTGAAGCTTTCTTT. Translating it yields CASSLEGSENTEAFF.

The V and J genes are TRBV5-1 and TRBJ1-1; D may be TRBD1 (5 bases). Germline V gene data show CDR1 as SGHRS and CDR2 as YFSETQ. V lost 0 bases to trimming and J lost 0 bases, with 15 bases between them. The CDR3 covers 17 residues. CDR3 bases: TGCGCCAGCAGCTTGGATTTGACAGTTAACATGAACACTGAAGCTTTCTTT. Translating gives CASSLDLTVNMNTEAFF.